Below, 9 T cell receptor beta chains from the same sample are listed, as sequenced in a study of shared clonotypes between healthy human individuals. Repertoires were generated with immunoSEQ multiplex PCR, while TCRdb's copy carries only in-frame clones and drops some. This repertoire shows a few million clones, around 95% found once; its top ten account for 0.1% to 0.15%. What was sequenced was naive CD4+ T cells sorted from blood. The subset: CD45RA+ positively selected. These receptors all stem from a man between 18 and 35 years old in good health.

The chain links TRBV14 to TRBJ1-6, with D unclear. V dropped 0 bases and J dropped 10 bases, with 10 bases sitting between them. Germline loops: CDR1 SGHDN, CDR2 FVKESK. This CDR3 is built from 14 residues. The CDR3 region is CASSQDLGKSPLHF. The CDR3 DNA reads TGTGCCAGCAGCCAAGATCTCGGGAAGTCACCCCTCCACTTT.

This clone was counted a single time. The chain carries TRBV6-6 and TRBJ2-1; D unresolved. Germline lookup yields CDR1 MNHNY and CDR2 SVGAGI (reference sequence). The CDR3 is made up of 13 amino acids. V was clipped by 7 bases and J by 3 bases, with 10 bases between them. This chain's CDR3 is CASKGGFYNEQFF. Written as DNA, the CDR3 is TGTGCCAGCAAGGGCGGCTTCTACAATGAGCAGTTCTTC.

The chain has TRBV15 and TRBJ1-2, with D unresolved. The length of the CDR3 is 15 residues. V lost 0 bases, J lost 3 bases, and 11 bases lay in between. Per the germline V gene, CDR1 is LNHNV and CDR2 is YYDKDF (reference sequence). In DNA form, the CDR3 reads TGTGCCACCAGCAGAGACCGGGGTGGGCACTATGGCTACACCTTC. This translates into CATSRDRGGHYGYTF.

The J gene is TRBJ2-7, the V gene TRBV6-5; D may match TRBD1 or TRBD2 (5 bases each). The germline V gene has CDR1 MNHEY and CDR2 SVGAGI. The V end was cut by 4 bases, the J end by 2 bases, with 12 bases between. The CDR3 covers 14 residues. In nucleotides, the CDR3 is TGTGCCAGCAGTTTCCAAAGGGGAGCCTACGAGCAGTACTTC. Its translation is CASSFQRGAYEQYF.

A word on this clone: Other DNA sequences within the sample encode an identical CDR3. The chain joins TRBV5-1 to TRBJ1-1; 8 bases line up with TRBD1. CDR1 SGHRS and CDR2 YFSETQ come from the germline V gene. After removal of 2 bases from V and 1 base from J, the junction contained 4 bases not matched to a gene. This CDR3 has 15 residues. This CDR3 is CASSFRGQGNTEAFF. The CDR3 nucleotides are TGCGCCAGCAGCTTTCGTGGACAGGGGAACACTGAAGCTTTCTTT.

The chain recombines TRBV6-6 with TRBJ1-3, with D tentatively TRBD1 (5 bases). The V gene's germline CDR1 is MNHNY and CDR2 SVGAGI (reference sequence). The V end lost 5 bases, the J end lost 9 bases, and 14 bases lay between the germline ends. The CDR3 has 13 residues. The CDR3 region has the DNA TGTGCCAGCAGTCTAACCGGGACCAGCACCATATATTTT. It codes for CASSLTGTSTIYF.

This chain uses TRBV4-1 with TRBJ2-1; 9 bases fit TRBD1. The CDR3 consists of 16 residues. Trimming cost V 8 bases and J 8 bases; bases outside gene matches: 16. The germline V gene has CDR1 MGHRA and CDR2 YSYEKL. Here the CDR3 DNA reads TGCGCCAGCGCCTTGATGGGACAGGGACTTCGGGATGAGCAGTTCTTC. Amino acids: CASALMGQGLRDEQFF.

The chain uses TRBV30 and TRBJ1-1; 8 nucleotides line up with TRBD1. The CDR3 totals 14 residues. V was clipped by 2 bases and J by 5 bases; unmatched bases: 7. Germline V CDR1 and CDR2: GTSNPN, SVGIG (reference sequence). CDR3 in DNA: TGTGCCTGGAGTAGCGGACAGGGAAGTACTGAAGCTTTCTTT. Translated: CAWSSGQGSTEAFF.

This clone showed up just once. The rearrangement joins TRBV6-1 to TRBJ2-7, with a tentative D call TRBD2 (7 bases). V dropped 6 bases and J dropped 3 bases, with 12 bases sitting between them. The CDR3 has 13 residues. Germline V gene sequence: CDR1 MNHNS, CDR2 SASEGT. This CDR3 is CASRQGGSYEQYF. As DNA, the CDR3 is TGTGCCAGCAGACAGGGAGGGAGCTACGAGCAGTACTTC.